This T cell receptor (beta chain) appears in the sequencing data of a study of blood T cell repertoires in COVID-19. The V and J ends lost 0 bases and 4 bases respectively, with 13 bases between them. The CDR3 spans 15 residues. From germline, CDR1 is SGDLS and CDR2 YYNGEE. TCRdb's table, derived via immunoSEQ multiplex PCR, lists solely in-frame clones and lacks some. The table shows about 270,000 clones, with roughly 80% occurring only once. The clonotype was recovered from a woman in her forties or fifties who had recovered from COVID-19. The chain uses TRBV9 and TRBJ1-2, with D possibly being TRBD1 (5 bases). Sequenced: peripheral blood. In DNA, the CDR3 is TGTGCCAGCAGCGTAGCCGACCCAGGGCGCTATGGCTACACCTTC. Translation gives CASSVADPGRYGYTF.